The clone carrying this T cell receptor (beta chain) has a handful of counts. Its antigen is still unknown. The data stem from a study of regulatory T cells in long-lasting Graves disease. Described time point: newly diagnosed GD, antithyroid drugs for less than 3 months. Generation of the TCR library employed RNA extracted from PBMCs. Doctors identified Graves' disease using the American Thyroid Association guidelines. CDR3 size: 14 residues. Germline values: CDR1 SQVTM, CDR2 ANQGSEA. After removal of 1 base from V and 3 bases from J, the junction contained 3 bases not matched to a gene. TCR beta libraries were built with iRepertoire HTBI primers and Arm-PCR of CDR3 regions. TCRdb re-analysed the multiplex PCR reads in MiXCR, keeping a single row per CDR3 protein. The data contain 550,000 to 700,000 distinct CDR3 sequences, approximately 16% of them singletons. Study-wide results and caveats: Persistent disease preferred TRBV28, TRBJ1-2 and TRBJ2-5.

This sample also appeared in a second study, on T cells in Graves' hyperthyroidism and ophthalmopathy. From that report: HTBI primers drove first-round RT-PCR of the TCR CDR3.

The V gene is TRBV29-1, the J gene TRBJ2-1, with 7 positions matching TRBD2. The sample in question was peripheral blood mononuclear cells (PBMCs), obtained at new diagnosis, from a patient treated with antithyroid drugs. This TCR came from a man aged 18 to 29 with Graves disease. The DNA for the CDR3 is TGCAGCGTTGAAGGGACTAGGAACTACAATGAGCAGTTCTTC. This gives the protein CSVEGTRNYNEQFF.